This is a list of T cell receptor beta chains from one sample in a study of blood T cell repertoires in COVID-19. Sequencing was performed with immunoSEQ multiplex PCR; in TCRdb, only in-frame clones are kept and a portion is missing. The sample lists around 300,000 clones, 91% occurring once. The sequenced sample was peripheral blood. These receptors were taken from a woman aged 25 to 45 with COVID-19, enrolled during active disease. Each CDR3 is given with its conserved first and last residue. A D gene is named only where the DNA matches it firmly. Expanded clones get a size class; other rows say once, few or many, or leave the size out.

CAYSTGSAYEQYF TGTGCATATTCAACAGGATCGGCCTACGAGCAGTACTTC . TRBJ2-7 TRBV30 .
CAIVWGGSDTEAFF TGTGCCATCGTCTGGGGGGGGTCCGACACTGAAGCTTTCTTT . TRBJ1-1 TRBV21-1 .
CASSLAKASGRGHEQFF TGCGCCAGCAGCTTGGCCAAAGCCAGCGGGAGGGGCCATGAGCAGTTCTTC once TRBJ2-1 TRBV5-1 TRBD2
CATSRDQVREAPYNEQFF TGTGCCACCAGCAGAGATCAGGTCCGGGAGGCCCCCTACAATGAGCAGTTCTTC . TRBJ2-1 TRBV15 TRBD2
CASSLGGRGTDTQYF TGTGCCAGCAGTTTAGGTGGGAGGGGCACAGATACGCAGTATTTT . TRBJ2-3 TRBV28 TRBD2
CASSLYGTSGRNRDNEQFF TGTGCCAGCAGCCTATACGGGACTAGCGGGAGGAACCGCGACAATGAGCAGTTCTTC once TRBJ2-1 TRBV14 TRBD2
CASRLAGVVTGELFF TGTGCCAGCAGGCTAGCGGGAGTGGTAACCGGGGAGCTGTTTTTT . TRBJ2-2 TRBV7-2 TRBD2
CASSQGPGQGPYGYTF TGTGCCAGCAGCCAAGGACCGGGACAAGGGCCCTATGGCTACACCTTC . TRBJ1-2 TRBV4-2 .
CASSLVGQPQGYTF TGTGCCAGCAGCTTAGTGGGACAGCCACAGGGCTACACCTTC . TRBJ1-2 TRBV11-2 TRBD1
CASSLGLEPYNEQFF TGTGCCAGCAGCTTAGGACTGGAACCTTACAATGAGCAGTTCTTC . TRBJ2-1 TRBV7-9 .
CASSIEGTSGTQQYF TGTGCCAGTAGTATAGAGGGGACTAGCGGCACTCAGCAGTACTTC . TRBJ2-7 TRBV19 TRBD2
CASSQGGNTEAFF TGCGCCAGCAGCCAGGGAGGGAACACTGAAGCTTTCTTT . TRBJ1-1 TRBV4-1 .
CASSFQDSHEQYF TGTGCCAGCAGCTTCCAGGATTCGCACGAGCAGTACTTC . TRBJ2-7 TRBV7-4 .
CASSQAGTPGNTIYF TGTGCCAGCAGCCAAGCCGGGACTCCTGGAAACACCATATATTTT . TRBJ1-3 TRBV7-3 .
CASSRTGTGGAYEQYF TGTGCCAGCAGCCGGACCGGGACAGGGGGGGCCTACGAGCAGTACTTC . TRBJ2-7 TRBV7-8 TRBD1
CASSSLQGKVEKLFF TGTGCCAGCAGTTCCCTACAGGGAAAGGTAGAAAAACTGTTTTTT . TRBJ1-4 TRBV28 .
CASSTTAPYEQYF TGTGCCAGCTCAACGACAGCTCCCTACGAGCAGTACTTC . TRBJ2-7 TRBV18 .
CASSAGADSPLHF TGTGCCAGTAGTGCAGGGGCAGATTCACCCCTCCACTTT few TRBJ1-6 TRBV19 .
CASSFTGESATNEKLFF TGTGCCAGCAGCTTTACAGGGGAATCAGCAACTAATGAAAAACTGTTTTTT . TRBJ1-4 TRBV11-2 TRBD1
CASSQGDSGRAFF TGTGCCAGCAGCCAAGGGGACAGCGGCCGGGCTTTCTTT . TRBJ1-1 TRBV3-1/TRBV3-2 TRBD1
CASSPPGQGRSGNTIYF TGTGCCAGCAGCCCCCCGGGACAGGGAAGGTCTGGAAACACCATATATTTT . TRBJ1-3 TRBV5-4 TRBD1
CATASRTSSTDTQYF TGTGCCACAGCCTCGAGGACTTCTAGCACAGATACGCAGTATTTT once TRBJ2-3 TRBV10-3 .
CAISESNRGGGELFF TGTGCCATCAGTGAGTCGAATCGGGGAGGCGGGGAGCTGTTTTTT . TRBJ2-2 TRBV10-3 .
CASRGTGGNQPQHF TGTGCCAGCAGGGGGACAGGCGGGAATCAGCCCCAGCATTTT . TRBJ1-5 TRBV6-5 TRBD1
CASSGTSGRKASYEQYF TGCGCCAGCAGTGGGACTAGCGGGAGGAAGGCGTCCTACGAGCAGTACTTC . TRBJ2-7 TRBV5-1 TRBD2
CASSGFGQRLNSPLHF TGTGCCAGCAGTGGGTTCGGACAGCGCCTTAATTCACCCCTCCACTTT once TRBJ1-6 TRBV2 .
CATSRERRGSQGNQPQHF TGTGCCACCAGCAGAGAGAGGAGGGGATCGCAAGGAAATCAGCCCCAGCATTTT . TRBJ1-5 TRBV15 .
CASSQDGLAGEQFF TGCGCCAGCAGCCAAGATGGGCTAGCCGGTGAGCAGTTCTTC . TRBJ2-1 TRBV4-1 .
CAISADRGDGYTF TGTGCCATCAGTGCGGACAGGGGAGATGGCTACACCTTC . TRBJ1-2 TRBV10-3 TRBD1
CATSRAGPEGGSGSMPYEQYF TGTGCCACCAGCAGAGCTGGCCCCGAGGGGGGTAGCGGGAGTATGCCCTACGAGCAGTACTTC . TRBJ2-7 TRBV15 TRBD2
CASSPGTGVVGYTF TGTGCCAGCAGCCCCGGGACAGGGGTAGTAGGCTACACCTTC few TRBJ1-2 TRBV7-2 TRBD1
CASRQGDGANVLTF TGTGCCAGCAGGCAGGGGGATGGGGCCAACGTCCTGACTTTC . TRBJ2-6 TRBV6-6 TRBD1
CASSARLAGVYEQYF TGTGCCAGCAGCGCCAGACTAGCGGGAGTTTACGAGCAGTACTTC . TRBJ2-7 TRBV9 TRBD2
CASSPKWGLFDEQFF TGTGCCAGCAGTCCCAAATGGGGGCTGTTCGATGAGCAGTTCTTC . TRBJ2-1 TRBV6-5 .
CASSLQLETQYF TGTGCCAGCAGTCTCCAACTGGAGACCCAGTACTTC . TRBJ2-5 TRBV6-5 .
CASSEKQPFTEAFF TGCGCCAGCAGTGAGAAACAGCCCTTCACTGAAGCTTTCTTT . TRBJ1-1 TRBV10-1 .
CASSLGGNEQFF TGTGCCAGCAGCTTGGGAGGCAATGAGCAGTTCTTC . TRBJ2-1 TRBV5-4 .
CASSPTGPRQPQHF TGTGCCAGCAGCCCGACAGGGCCCCGTCAGCCCCAGCATTTT . TRBJ1-5 TRBV6-5 TRBD1
CASSITGTNEKLFF TGTGCCAGTAGTATCACGGGAACTAATGAAAAACTGTTTTTT . TRBJ1-4 TRBV19 .
CASSPAGDSNQPQHF TGCGCCAGCAGCCCGGCAGGGGATAGCAATCAGCCCCAGCATTTT . TRBJ1-5 TRBV5-1 .
CASSFQGAANEKLFF TGCGCCAGCAGCTTCCAGGGGGCAGCGAATGAAAAACTGTTTTTT . TRBJ1-4 TRBV5-1 TRBD1
CASSYSTGWEGEKLFF TGTGCCAGCAGTTACTCGACAGGGTGGGAAGGTGAAAAACTGTTTTTT . TRBJ1-4 TRBV6-5 TRBD1
CASSLARSGGLYEQFF TGTGCCAGCAGCTTAGCGCGTAGCGGGGGGCTCTATGAGCAGTTCTTC once TRBJ2-1 TRBV7-2 TRBD2
CASTTNPGGAYEQYF TGTGCCAGCACCACAAACCCAGGGGGCGCCTACGAGCAGTACTTC . TRBJ2-7 TRBV2 TRBD1
CASSERSGAYEQYF TGTGCCAGCAGTGAACGTAGCGGAGCCTACGAGCAGTACTTC . TRBJ2-7 TRBV2 .
CASSQLGTTGLEQYF TGTGCCAGCAGCCAATTGGGGACCACAGGGCTCGAGCAGTACTTC once TRBJ2-7 TRBV4-2 .
CASSPFLRDRGTEAFF TGTGCCAGCTCACCTTTCTTGCGGGACAGGGGGACTGAAGCTTTCTTT once TRBJ1-1 TRBV18 TRBD1
CASSNWTEDEQYF TGTGCCAGTAGTAACTGGACAGAGGACGAGCAGTACTTC . TRBJ2-7 TRBV19 .